The subject of this entry is one T cell receptor (beta chain). Its antigen is undetermined. These data come from a study of OX40 agonist ivuxolimab in advanced cancers. Notes on the study in general: Expanded clones belonging to CD8+ T cells outnumbered, on average, those of CD4+. The CD4+ and CD8+ T cells in the blood had expanded clonally by week 6 at 0.1 to 3.0 mg/kg.

Germline V lookup: CDR1 SNHLY, CDR2 FYNNEI. The V and J ends lost 5 bases and 0 bases respectively, with 8 bases between them. The CDR3 totals 14 residues. Clones were sequenced by immunoSEQ multiplex PCR, and TCRdb holds only the in-frame ones, with some missing. Found here are 55,000 to 75,000 clones, approximately 86% of them singletons; the top ten hold approximately 1.3%. The rearrangement joins TRBV2 to TRBJ2-4, with no clear D. This material consisted of CD4+ or CD8+ T cells sorted from blood, taken in a trial of the OX40 agonist ivuxolimab. The sequence was obtained from an adult with an advanced solid tumor such as melanoma, head and neck, liver or kidney cancer. CDR3 protein: CASSFGVAKNIQYF. The CDR3, as DNA: TGTGCCAGCAGTTTTGGGGTAGCCAAAAACATTCAGTACTTC. The full variable domain, in which reference TRBV2 and TRBJ2-4 provide the parts outside the CDR3, is EPEVTQTPSHQVTQMGQEVILRCVPISNHLYFYWYRQILGQKVEFLVSFYNNEISEKSEIFDDQFSVERPDGSNFTLKIRSTKLEDSAMYFCASSFGVAKNIQYFGAGTRLSVL.